This passage covers 28 T cell receptor beta chains from one sample sequenced in a study of blood T cell repertoires in COVID-19. The protocol was immunoSEQ multiplex PCR, while the TCRdb copy is restricted to in-frame clones and leaves out a portion. The sample consists of fewer than 250,000 clones, roughly 84% of them appearing once. Specimen: PBMCs or T cells enriched from blood (not recorded which). The receptors were sampled from a man between 25 and 39 years old in a cohort exposed to, infected with or recovered from COVID-19 (not recorded which).

V and J are TRBV10-3 and TRBJ1-1; D is undetermined. The germline V gene has CDR1 ENHRY and CDR2 SYGVKD. V gave up 1 base and J gave up 4 bases, with 10 bases separating them. The CDR3 is 14 amino acids. The CDR3 DNA is TGTGCCATCAGTGAGTTAAGTCGGGGCACTGAAGCTTTCTTT. It translates to CAISELSRGTEAFF.

This sequence joins TRBV14 and TRBJ2-2; no reliable D call. CDR1 and CDR2 (germline): SGHDN, FVKESK. The CDR3 spans 17 residues. Trimming took off 0 bases at V and 3 bases at J, with 14 bases between the two ends. CDR3 DNA: TGTGCCAGCAGCCAAGAGCTTGGAACAGAATACACCGGGGAGCTGTTTTTT. Protein sequence: CASSQELGTEYTGELFF.

This rearrangement joins TRBV18 to TRBJ1-5, with D uncertain. This CDR3 spans 14 amino acids. V was shortened by 6 bases and J by 5 bases, with 14 bases between the two germline ends. Germline V gives CDR1 KGHSH, CDR2 LQKENI. The CDR3: CASSPKEGHQPQHF. Written as DNA, the CDR3 is TGTGCCAGCTCTCCGAAGGAGGGCCATCAGCCCCAGCATTTT.

The rearrangement links TRBV2 to TRBJ2-3, with a weak D call TRBD2 (7 bases). Trimming removed 6 bases at V and 5 bases at J, with 15 bases between. This CDR3 is 14 amino acids long. Germline V gene lookup returns CDR1 SNHLY and CDR2 FYNNEI. CDR3 in DNA: TGTGCCAGCAGGAGGGGGGGGTTAGAAGATACGCAGTATTTT. Translating gives CASRRGGLEDTQYF.

This clone has only a few counts. V is TRBV6-5 and J is TRBJ1-5; the match to TRBD1 covers 7 bases. Germline V gives CDR1 MNHEY, CDR2 SVGAGI. The ends lost 6 bases at V and 3 bases at J; junction bases unmatched: 8. This CDR3 is built from 15 residues. The CDR3 DNA reads TGTGCCAGCAGCCTCGACAGGGCTTACAATCAGCCCCAGCATTTT. Protein sequence: CASSLDRAYNQPQHF.

This chain's CDR3 is CASSIKGASAQETQYF. In DNA form, the CDR3 reads TGTGCCAGTAGTATTAAGGGGGCTAGCGCTCAAGAGACCCAGTACTTC. This rearrangement joins TRBV19 to TRBJ2-5; D possibly corresponds to TRBD1 (7 bases). V lost 3 bases and J 2 bases, leaving 16 bases between the germline ends. This CDR3 spans 16 amino acids. Germline-derived CDR1 and CDR2 are LNHDA and SQIVND (reference sequence). Variable domain in full (rest from reference TRBV19 and TRBJ2-5): DGGITQSPKYLFRKEGQNVTLSCEQNLNHDAMYWYRQDPGQGLRLIYYSQIVNDFQKGDIAEGYSVSREKKESFPLTVTSAQKNPTAFYLCASSIKGASAQETQYFGPGTRLLVL.

On this clone: Distinct nucleotide sequences in the sample also encode this CDR3. The rearrangement uses TRBV9 and TRBJ2-7, with 7 bases fitting TRBD2. The CDR3 is 15 residues long. Trimming took 3 bases from V and 0 from J; bases not matched to a gene: 6. The germline gives CDR1 SGDLS, CDR2 YYNGEE. CDR3 residues: CASSEAGTSSYEQYF. The CDR3, as DNA: TGTGCCAGCAGCGAAGCGGGAACCAGCTCCTACGAGCAGTACTTC.

This clone was observed once. V and J are TRBV28 and TRBJ1-1, with D possibly TRBD1 on 6 matching bases. This CDR3 comprises 14 residues. Trimming shortened V by 6 bases and J by 2 bases, and 13 bases separated the two germline ends. CDR1 MDHEN and CDR2 SYDVKM come from the germline V gene. CDR3 region: CASRMTGINTEAFF. In DNA form, the CDR3 reads TGTGCCAGCAGGATGACAGGCATTAACACTGAAGCTTTCTTT.

This chain connects TRBV9 to TRBJ2-1; 9 positions agree with TRBD1. The length of the CDR3 is 16 residues. The V gene end was trimmed by 3 bases and the J gene end by 1 base; junction bases not matched to a gene: 5. Germline-derived CDR1 and CDR2 are SGDLS and YYNGEE. Here the CDR3 reads CASSEGTGMSYNEQFF. The DNA of the CDR3 is TGTGCCAGCAGCGAGGGGACAGGGATGTCCTACAATGAGCAGTTCTTC.

The table lists this clone with a count of one. J is TRBJ2-7 and V is TRBV7-3; 7 nucleotides line up with TRBD2. Trimming removed 5 bases from V and 5 bases from J; junction bases left unmatched: 6. From germline, CDR1 is SGHTA and CDR2 FQGTGA. The CDR3 covers 13 residues. CDR3 sequence: CASSPTSVDEQYF. Here the CDR3 DNA reads TGTGCCAGCAGCCCAACTAGCGTCGACGAGCAGTACTTC.

The chain combines TRBV4-3 with TRBJ1-1; no clear D gene. Trimming left V 1 base short and J 1 base short, with 7 bases between. CDR3 length: 14 amino acids. The germline V gene has CDR1 LGHNA and CDR2 YSLEER. CDR3 loop: CASSQAPGNTEAFF. The CDR3 DNA sequence: TGCGCCAGCAGCCAAGCCCCAGGGAACACTGAAGCTTTCTTT.

This chain uses TRBV2 with TRBJ2-1, with 14 bases lining up with TRBD2. Trimming removed 8 bases from V and 0 bases from J; junction bases left unmatched: 12. The V gene's germline CDR1 is SNHLY and CDR2 FYNNEI. The CDR3 has 19 residues. The CDR3 here is CASGGTSGSLIGSYNEQFF. The CDR3 DNA sequence: TGTGCCAGCGGGGGGACTAGCGGGAGCCTCATTGGCTCCTACAATGAGCAGTTCTTC.

The chain links TRBV19 to TRBJ2-1; 11 bases agree with TRBD1. Germline assignment: CDR1 LNHDA and CDR2 SQIVND (reference sequence). With V trimmed by 3 bases and J by 2 bases, 9 bases remained unmatched. CDR3 length: 18 residues. The CDR3 loop is CASSILRPGQGAYNEQFF. The CDR3 nucleotides read TGTGCCAGTAGTATCCTCAGACCGGGACAGGGGGCCTACAATGAGCAGTTCTTC.

V usage is TRBV5-1 and J usage is TRBJ1-2; 8 bases line up with TRBD1. Germline V gene lookup returns CDR1 SGHRS and CDR2 YFSETQ. The junction had 2 bases not matched to a gene; V was cut back by 0 bases and J by 1 base. This CDR3 spans 15 amino acids. CDR3 amino acids: CASSLGDRGNYGYTF. In DNA, the CDR3 is TGCGCCAGCAGCTTGGGCGACAGGGGTAACTATGGCTACACCTTC.

The rearrangement uses TRBV19 and TRBJ2-1, with 12 bases aligning to TRBD2. Per germline, CDR1 LNHDA and CDR2 SQIVND (reference sequence). V was clipped by 1 base and J by 2 bases; unmatched bases: 9. There are 19 residues in the CDR3. The CDR3 nucleotides read TGTGCCAGTAGTATAGGGAGGTTGACTAGCGGGGGAACCTACAATGAGCAGTTCTTC. Its translation is CASSIGRLTSGGTYNEQFF.

This clone has just a few counts. V is TRBV13 and J is TRBJ2-7; possibly TRBD2 for D (5 bases). V shed 1 base and J shed 0 bases, with 7 bases lying between them. Germline V gene sequence: CDR1 PRHDT, CDR2 FYEKMQ (reference sequence). This CDR3 spans 14 amino acids. The CDR3 DNA is TGTGCCAGCAGCTTAGTGGGGAGCTCCTACGAGCAGTACTTC. It is translated as CASSLVGSSYEQYF.

The V gene is TRBV29-1, the J gene TRBJ2-2; D call uncertain. Germline assignment: CDR1 SQVTM and CDR2 ANQGSEA. V gave up 4 bases and J gave up 5 bases, with 11 bases separating them. The CDR3 has 13 amino acids. CDR3 sequence (DNA): TGCAGCGTTGGACAAGGTTTAACCGGGGAGCTGTTTTTT. This translates into CSVGQGLTGELFF.

This chain joins TRBV28 and TRBJ1-2, with 8 bases matching TRBD1. The CDR3 consists of 14 residues. V dropped 6 bases and J dropped 3; count of bases not matched to a gene: 6. Germline CDR1 is MDHEN and CDR2 is SYDVKM. In DNA form, the CDR3 reads TGTGCCAGCAGCCTCCAGGGACAGGACTATGGCTACACCTTC. This gives the protein CASSLQGQDYGYTF.

This clone was observed a handful of times. The gene calls are TRBV1 and TRBJ2-7; TRBD2 was called by the table and not checked on the DNA. TRBV1 is assigned pseudogene status. This CDR3 contains 11 residues. CDR3 region: CTIKTGGKQYF. Here the CDR3 DNA reads TGCACCATCAAGACCGGGGGTAAACAGTACTTC.

The count of this clone is one. V and J are TRBV6-5 and TRBJ1-3; no reliable D call. Germline CDR1 MNHEY, CDR2 SVGAGI. The CDR3 totals 14 residues. V was clipped by 5 bases and J by 2 bases, with 10 bases between them. The CDR3, as DNA: TGTGCCAGCAGTACCTCGGGTCCTGGAAACACCATATATTTT. It yields the protein CASSTSGPGNTIYF.

The gene calls are TRBV28 and TRBJ2-7; D might be TRBD1 (5 bases). The CDR3 loop spans 12 amino acids. Germline CDR1 MDHEN, CDR2 SYDVKM. V was pared by 5 bases and J by 4 bases, with 9 bases between. For the CDR3, the DNA is TGTGCCAGCAGTCCCCCAGGGTACGAGCAGTACTTC. It translates to CASSPPGYEQYF.

This clone was seen only a few times. The gene calls are TRBV6-6 and TRBJ1-1; no reliable D call. In germline, CDR1 is MNHNY, CDR2 SVGAGI (reference sequence). There are 12 residues in the CDR3. Between the trimmed V and J ends, which lost 0 bases and 8 bases, there was a span of 7 bases. DNA for the CDR3: TGTGCCAGCAGTTACTCGACGGGAGAAGCTTTCTTT. It specifies CASSYSTGEAFF.

The J gene is TRBJ2-3, the V gene TRBV7-8; 8 positions match TRBD1. The CDR3 is 15 amino acids. The germline V gene has CDR1 SGHVS and CDR2 FQNEAQ. J was trimmed by 2 bases and V by 5 bases; bases with no gene match: 6. As DNA, the CDR3 is TGTGCCAGCAGCCCCGGGACAGGACCCACAGATACGCAGTATTTT. Translated: CASSPGTGPTDTQYF. The full variable domain, completed using reference TRBV7-8 and TRBJ2-3, is GAGVSQSPRYKVAKRGQDVALRCDPISGHVSLFWYQQALGQGPEFLTYFQNEAQLDKSGLPSDRFFAERPEGSVSTLKIQRTQQEDSAVYLCASSPGTGPTDTQYFGPGTRLTVL.

The chain uses TRBV3-1 (or the pseudogene TRBV3-2) and TRBJ2-7; 7 bases agree with TRBD1. The CDR3 has 13 residues. V was clipped by 2 bases and J by 3 bases; unmatched bases: 1. The germline V gene encodes CDR1 LGHDT and CDR2 YNNKEL (reference sequence). The CDR3, as DNA: TGTGCCAGCAGCCAAAGGACAGGCTACGAGCAGTACTTC. Its protein product is CASSQRTGYEQYF.

The chain uses TRBV28 and TRBJ1-2; maybe TRBD1 (6 bases). The CDR3 totals 15 residues. V was pared by 5 bases and J by 4 bases, with 17 bases between. CDR1 is MDHEN, CDR2 SYDVKM, per germline. This chain's CDR3 is CASSVTGTRTYGYTF. CDR3 sequence (DNA): TGTGCCAGCAGTGTCACAGGGACGAGGACCTATGGCTACACCTTC.

Judged by abundance, this clone is medium-sized (0.01 to 0.1%). In DNA form, the CDR3 reads TGTGCCAGCAGTTTCCCGGACAGGGGGAGGTACAATGAGCAGTTCTTC. It is translated as CASSFPDRGRYNEQFF. V is TRBV27 and J is TRBJ2-1; 10 bases match TRBD1. The CDR3 contains 16 residues. Germline-derived CDR1 and CDR2 are MNHEY and SMNVEV (reference sequence). V lost 3 bases and J lost 4; bases outside the gene matches: 6.

The chain combines TRBV28 with TRBJ2-1; 7 nucleotides align to TRBD2. Germline CDR1 MDHEN, CDR2 SYDVKM. The V segment lost 2 bases and the J segment 4 bases; nucleotides outside the gene matches: 8. This CDR3 contains 16 residues. As DNA, the CDR3 is TGTGCCAGCAGTTTAATGGTAGCGGGCGGGTACAATGAGCAGTTCTTC. Protein product: CASSLMVAGGYNEQFF.

J is TRBJ1-1 and V is TRBV6-2 or TRBV6-3, with 9 bases identical to TRBD1. The CDR3 is made up of 15 amino acids. With V trimmed by 5 bases and J by 2 bases, 6 bases remained unmatched. CDR1 and CDR2 (germline): MNHEY, SVGEGT. The CDR3 DNA sequence: TGTGCCAGCAGTCGCACAGGGGGCGGTAACACTGAAGCTTTCTTT. This codes for CASSRTGGGNTEAFF.